The entry that follows covers one T cell receptor beta chain sequence. As yet, its antigen is unknown. These data belong to a study of breast tumors, draining lymph nodes, adjacent tissues. This CDR3 is 14 amino acids long. With 3 bases removed from V and 3 bases from J, the gap between germline ends came to 9 bases. Findings of the study overall: Tumor and nontumor repertoires were significantly more similar in luminal-like than in basal-like breast cancer. Tumors had less TCR diversity than lymph nodes, more than nontumor tissue. The lymph node origin of tumor T cells was framed as consistent with a hypothesis, not demonstrated.

The lymph nodes were axillary draining lymph nodes from breast cancer patients. Each CDR3 protein is one row after TCRdb ran MiXCR on the multiplex PCR reads. The sample holds under 250,000 distinct CDR3 sequences, approximately 30% seen once. V usage is TRBV12-3 or TRBV12-4 and J usage is TRBJ1-5; D not resolved. Source material: axillary lymph node tissue. This clonotype was obtained from a female donor with breast cancer. Some clones in this sample may be carry-over from other donors' samples. Here the CDR3 DNA reads TGTGCCAGCAGTTTCGCAGGAGCCAATCAGCCCCAGCATTTT. As protein: CASSFAGANQPQHF.